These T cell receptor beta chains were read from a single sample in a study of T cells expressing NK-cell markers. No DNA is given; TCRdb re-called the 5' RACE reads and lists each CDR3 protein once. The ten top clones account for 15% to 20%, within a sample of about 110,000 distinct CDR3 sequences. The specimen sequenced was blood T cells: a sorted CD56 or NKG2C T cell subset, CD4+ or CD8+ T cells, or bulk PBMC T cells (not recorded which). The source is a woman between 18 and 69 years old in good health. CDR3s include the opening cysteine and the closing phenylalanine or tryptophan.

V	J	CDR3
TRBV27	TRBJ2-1	CASSAPAGVAYNEQFF
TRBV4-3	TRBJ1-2	CASSQGGPDSDGYTF
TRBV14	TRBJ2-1	CASSQPERGEQFF
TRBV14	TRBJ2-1	CASSQDTYNEQFF
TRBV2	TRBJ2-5	CASKLQETQYF
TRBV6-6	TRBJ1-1	CASRKQGNTEAFF
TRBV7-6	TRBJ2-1	CASSFGTGNEQFF
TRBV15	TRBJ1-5	CATSRDGRGGKGNQPQHF
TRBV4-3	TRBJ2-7	CASSQERVTNYEQYF
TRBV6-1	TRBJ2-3	CASSPGLADQIFTDTQYF
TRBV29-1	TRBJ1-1	CSVDGGGSDTEAFF
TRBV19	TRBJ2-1	CASSYESNEQFF
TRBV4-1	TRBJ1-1	CASSPGQGNPEAFF
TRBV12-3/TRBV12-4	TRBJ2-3	CASRGVTDTQYF
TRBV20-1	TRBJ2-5	CSASPSPSGRLETQYF
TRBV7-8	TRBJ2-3	CASTPSGGGIIDTQYF
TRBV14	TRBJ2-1	CASSQDTVSVGYNEQFF
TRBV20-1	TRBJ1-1	CSASGTGGSNTEAFF
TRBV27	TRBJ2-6	CASSFLAGAPGANVLTF